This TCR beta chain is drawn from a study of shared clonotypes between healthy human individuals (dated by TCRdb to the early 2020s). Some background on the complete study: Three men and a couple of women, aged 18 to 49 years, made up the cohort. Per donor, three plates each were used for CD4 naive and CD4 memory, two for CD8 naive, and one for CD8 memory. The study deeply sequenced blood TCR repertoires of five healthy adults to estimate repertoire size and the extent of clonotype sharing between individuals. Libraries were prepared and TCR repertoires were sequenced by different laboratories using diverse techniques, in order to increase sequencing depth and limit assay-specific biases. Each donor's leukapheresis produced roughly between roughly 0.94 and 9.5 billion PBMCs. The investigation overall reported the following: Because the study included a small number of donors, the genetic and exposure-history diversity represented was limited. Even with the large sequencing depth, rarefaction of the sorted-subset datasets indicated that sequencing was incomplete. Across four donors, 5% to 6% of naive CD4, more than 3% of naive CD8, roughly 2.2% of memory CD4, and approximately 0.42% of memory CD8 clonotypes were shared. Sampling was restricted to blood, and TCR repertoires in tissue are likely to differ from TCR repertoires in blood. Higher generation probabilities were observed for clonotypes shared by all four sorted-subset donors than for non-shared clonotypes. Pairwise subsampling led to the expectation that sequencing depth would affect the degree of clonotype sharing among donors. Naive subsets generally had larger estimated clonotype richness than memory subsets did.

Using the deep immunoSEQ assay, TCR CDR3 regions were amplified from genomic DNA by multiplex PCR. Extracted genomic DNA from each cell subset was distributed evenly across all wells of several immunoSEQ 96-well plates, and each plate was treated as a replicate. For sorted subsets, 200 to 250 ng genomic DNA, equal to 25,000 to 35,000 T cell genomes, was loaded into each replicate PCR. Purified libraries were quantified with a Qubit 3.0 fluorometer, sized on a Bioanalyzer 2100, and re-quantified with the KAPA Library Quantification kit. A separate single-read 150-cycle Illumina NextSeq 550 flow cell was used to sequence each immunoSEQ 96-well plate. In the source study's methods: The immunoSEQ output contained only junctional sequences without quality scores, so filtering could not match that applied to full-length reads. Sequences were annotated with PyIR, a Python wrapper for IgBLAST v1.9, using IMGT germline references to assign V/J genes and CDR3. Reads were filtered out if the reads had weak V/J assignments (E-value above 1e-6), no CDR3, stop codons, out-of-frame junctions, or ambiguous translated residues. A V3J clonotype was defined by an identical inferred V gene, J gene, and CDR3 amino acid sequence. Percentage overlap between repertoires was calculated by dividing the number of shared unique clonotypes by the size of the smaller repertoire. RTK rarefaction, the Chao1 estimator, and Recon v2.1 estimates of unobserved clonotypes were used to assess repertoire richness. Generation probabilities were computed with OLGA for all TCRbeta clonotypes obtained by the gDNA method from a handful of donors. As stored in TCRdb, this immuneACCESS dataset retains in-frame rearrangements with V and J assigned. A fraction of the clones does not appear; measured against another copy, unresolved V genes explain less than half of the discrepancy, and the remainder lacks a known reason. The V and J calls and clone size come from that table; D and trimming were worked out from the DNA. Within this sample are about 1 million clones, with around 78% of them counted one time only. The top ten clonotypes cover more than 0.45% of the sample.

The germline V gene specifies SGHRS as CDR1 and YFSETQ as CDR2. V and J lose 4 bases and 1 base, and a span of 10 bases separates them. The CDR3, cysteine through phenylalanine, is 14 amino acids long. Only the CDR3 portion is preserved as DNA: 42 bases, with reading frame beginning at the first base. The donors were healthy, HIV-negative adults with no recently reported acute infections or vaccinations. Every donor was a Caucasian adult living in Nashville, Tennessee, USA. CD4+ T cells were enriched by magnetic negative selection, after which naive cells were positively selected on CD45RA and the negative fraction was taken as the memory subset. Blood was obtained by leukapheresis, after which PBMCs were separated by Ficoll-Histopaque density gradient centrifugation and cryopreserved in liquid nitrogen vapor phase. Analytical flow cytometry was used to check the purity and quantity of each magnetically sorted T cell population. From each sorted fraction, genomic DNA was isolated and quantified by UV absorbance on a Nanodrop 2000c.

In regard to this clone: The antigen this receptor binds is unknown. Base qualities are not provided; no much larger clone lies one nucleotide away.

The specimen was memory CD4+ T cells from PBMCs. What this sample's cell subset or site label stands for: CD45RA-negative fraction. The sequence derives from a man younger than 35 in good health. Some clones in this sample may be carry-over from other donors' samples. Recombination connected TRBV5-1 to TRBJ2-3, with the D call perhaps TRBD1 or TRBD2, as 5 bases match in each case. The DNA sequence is TGCGCCAGCAGCGACCAGGGAGGCACAGATACGCAGTATTTT. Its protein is CASSDQGGTDTQYF.